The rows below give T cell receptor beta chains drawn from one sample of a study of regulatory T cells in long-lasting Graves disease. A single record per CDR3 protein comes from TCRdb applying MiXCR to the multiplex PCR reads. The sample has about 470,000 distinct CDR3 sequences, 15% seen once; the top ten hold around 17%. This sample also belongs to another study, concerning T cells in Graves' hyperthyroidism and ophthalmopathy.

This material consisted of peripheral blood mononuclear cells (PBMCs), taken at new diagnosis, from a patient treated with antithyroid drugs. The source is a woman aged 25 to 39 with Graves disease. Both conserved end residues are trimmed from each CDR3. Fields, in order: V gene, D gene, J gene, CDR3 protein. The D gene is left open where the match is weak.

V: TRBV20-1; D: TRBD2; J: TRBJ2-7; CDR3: SARDESGMSYEQY
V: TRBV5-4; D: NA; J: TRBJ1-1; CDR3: ASSNGPEAF
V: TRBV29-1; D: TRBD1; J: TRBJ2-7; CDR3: SVEVNRGNEQY
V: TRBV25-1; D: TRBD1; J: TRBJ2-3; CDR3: ASSEEVGGGTQY
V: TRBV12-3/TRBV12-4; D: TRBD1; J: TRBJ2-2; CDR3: ASSLGTGVTGELF
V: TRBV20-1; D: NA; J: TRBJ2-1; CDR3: SARGDLPQTGEQF
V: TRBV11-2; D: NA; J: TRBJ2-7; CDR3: ASSLDEQY
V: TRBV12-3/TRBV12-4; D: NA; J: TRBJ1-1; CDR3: ASRSGDTNTEAF
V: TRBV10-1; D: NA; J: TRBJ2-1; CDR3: ASSEPWTFFYNEQF
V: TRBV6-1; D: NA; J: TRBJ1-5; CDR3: ASSDTGSSGNQPQH
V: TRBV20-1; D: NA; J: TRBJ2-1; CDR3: SARAGGTYNEQF
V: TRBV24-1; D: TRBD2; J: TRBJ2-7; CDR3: ATSGEGTWEQY
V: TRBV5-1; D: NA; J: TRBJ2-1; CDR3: ASSLVGKVSVPQQF
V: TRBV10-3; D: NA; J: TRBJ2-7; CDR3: AISAGTTYEQY
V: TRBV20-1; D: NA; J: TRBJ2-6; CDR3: SASQGILPSSGANVLT
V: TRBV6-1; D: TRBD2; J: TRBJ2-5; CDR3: ASTPGLAGGPRETQY